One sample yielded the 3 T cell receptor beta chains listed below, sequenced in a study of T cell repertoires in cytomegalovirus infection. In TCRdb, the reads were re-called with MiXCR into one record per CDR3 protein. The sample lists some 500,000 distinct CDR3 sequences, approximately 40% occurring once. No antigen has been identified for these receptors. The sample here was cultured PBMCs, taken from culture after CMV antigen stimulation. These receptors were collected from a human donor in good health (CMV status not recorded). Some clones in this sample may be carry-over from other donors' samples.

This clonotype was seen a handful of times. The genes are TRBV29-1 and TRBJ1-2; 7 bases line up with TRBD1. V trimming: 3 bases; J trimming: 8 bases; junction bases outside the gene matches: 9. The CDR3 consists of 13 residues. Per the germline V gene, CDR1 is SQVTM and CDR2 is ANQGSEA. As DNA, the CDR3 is TGCAGCGTTGATAAGGGGGCTCCCAACGGCTACACCTTC. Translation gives CSVDKGAPNGYTF.

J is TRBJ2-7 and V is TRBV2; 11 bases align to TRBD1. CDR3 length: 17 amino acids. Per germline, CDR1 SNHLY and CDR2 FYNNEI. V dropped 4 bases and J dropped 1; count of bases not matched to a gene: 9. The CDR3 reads CASSGDRGRSWSYEQYF. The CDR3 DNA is TGTGCCAGCAGTGGGGACAGGGGGAGATCTTGGTCCTACGAGCAGTACTTC.

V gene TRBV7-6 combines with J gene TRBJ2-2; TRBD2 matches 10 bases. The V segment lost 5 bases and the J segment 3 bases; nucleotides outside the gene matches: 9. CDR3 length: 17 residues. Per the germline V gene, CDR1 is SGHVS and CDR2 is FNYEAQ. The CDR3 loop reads CASSRESGGADTGELFF. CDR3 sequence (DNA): TGTGCCAGCAGCCGGGAAAGCGGGGGGGCCGACACCGGGGAGCTGTTTTTT.